The 21 T cell receptor beta chains in this list originate from one sample, sequenced in a study of blood T cell repertoires in COVID-19. Assay: immunoSEQ multiplex PCR; the TCRdb copy retains only in-frame clones and omits some. The table shows about 60,000 clones, with approximately 78% occurring only once. Sequencing was performed on peripheral blood. The receptor source for this set is an older man with acute or convalescent COVID-19.

For this clone: The identical CDR3 is also encoded by other nucleotide sequences in the sample. The chain carries TRBV5-1 and TRBJ1-1; D perhaps matches TRBD1 (6 bases). CDR1 SGHRS and CDR2 YFSETQ come from the germline V gene. V dropped 0 bases and J dropped 4 bases, with 13 bases sitting between them. This CDR3 spans 15 amino acids. The CDR3 coding sequence is TGCGCCAGCAGCTTGGAATCGGGGGGCGGCACTGAAGCTTTCTTT. As protein: CASSLESGGGTEAFF.

This chain links TRBV7-9 with TRBJ2-5, with 11 bases aligning to TRBD2. Germline CDR1 reads SEHNR; CDR2 reads FQNEAQ (reference sequence). V trimming: 3 bases; J trimming: 3 bases; junction bases outside the gene matches: 6. This CDR3 has 16 amino acids. CDR3 protein: CASSFWGLAEKETQYF. The CDR3 region has the DNA TGTGCCAGCAGCTTTTGGGGACTAGCGGAGAAAGAGACCCAGTACTTC.

This clone was seen more than once but under ten times. J is TRBJ1-3 and V is TRBV6-5; 7 nucleotides align to TRBD1. CDR1 MNHEY and CDR2 SVGAGI come from the germline V gene. J lost 4 bases, V lost 5 bases, and 5 bases had no gene match. The CDR3 contains 14 residues. The CDR3 nucleotides read TGTGCCAGCAGTACCTCGGACAGGGGAAACACCATATATTTT. Translated: CASSTSDRGNTIYF.

This clone was seen a handful of times. The chain links TRBV18 to TRBJ2-7, with D tentatively TRBD2 (6 bases). With 2 bases removed from V and 6 bases from J, the gap between germline ends came to 11 bases. Germline CDR1 is KGHSH and CDR2 is LQKENI. The CDR3 is 13 amino acids. CDR3 sequence reads: CASSPGGPGEQYF. CDR3 sequence (DNA): TGTGCCAGCTCACCAGGAGGGCCCGGCGAGCAGTACTTC.

This clone was counted a single time. V and J are TRBV10-3 and TRBJ1-5, with D tentatively TRBD1 (6 bases). The CDR3 is 13 residues long. V was pared by 3 bases and J by 5 bases, with 8 bases between. Germline V gene sequence: CDR1 ENHRY, CDR2 SYGVKD. CDR3 coding DNA: TGTGCCATCAGTGACGGGGGGCATCAGCCCCAGCATTTT. Translation gives CAISDGGHQPQHF.

The CDR3 coding sequence is TGTGCCAGCAGCTTGCAGGGAAACAATCAGCCCCAGCATTTT. It encodes CASSLQGNNQPQHF. The chain links TRBV5-6 to TRBJ1-5; possibly TRBD1 for D (5 bases). This CDR3 is 14 amino acids long. Germline V lookup: CDR1 SGHDT, CDR2 YYEEEE. V lost 1 base and J 3 bases, leaving 8 bases between the germline ends.

The chain employs TRBV11-3 and TRBJ2-2; 10 bases line up with TRBD1. V lost 5 bases, J lost 4 bases, and 10 bases stayed unmatched. CDR3 length: 17 amino acids. Germline lookup yields CDR1 SGHNT and CDR2 YENEEA. CDR3 sequence (DNA): TGTGCCAGCAGCACCCGAGGACAGGGGGAAGTCACCGGGGAGCTGTTTTTT. Its protein is CASSTRGQGEVTGELFF. The full variable domain, with the rest looked up from reference TRBV11-3 and TRBJ2-2, is EAGVVQSPRYKIIEKKQPVAFWCNPISGHNTLYWYLQNLGQGPELLIRYENEEAVDDSQLPKDRFSAERLKGVDSTLKIQPAELGDSAVYLCASSTRGQGEVTGELFFGEGSRLTVL.

The V call is TRBV7-8, the J call TRBJ1-1, with TRBD1 matching over 9 bases. The ends lost 4 bases at V and 1 base at J; junction bases unmatched: 1. Germline V gene lookup returns CDR1 SGHVS and CDR2 FQNEAQ. CDR3 length equals 14 residues. The DNA of the CDR3 is TGTGCCAGCAGCTGGGGACAGGGGAACACTGAAGCTTTCTTT. Its translation: CASSWGQGNTEAFF.

The chain couples TRBV19 to TRBJ2-1; perhaps TRBD2 as D (6 bases). The CDR3 contains 16 residues. Trimming removed 4 bases at V and 4 bases at J, with 17 bases between. Germline CDR1 is LNHDA and CDR2 is SQIVND (reference sequence). CDR3 loop: CASSTLGAGTYNEQFF. CDR3 bases: TGTGCCAGTAGTACTCTAGGCGCGGGGACTTACAATGAGCAGTTCTTC.

Here the CDR3 reads CASGGQGGSPLHF. DNA of the CDR3: TGTGCCAGCGGAGGACAGGGGGGATCACCCCTCCACTTT. V is TRBV12-3 or TRBV12-4 and J is TRBJ1-6, with 10 positions matching TRBD1. The ends lost 8 bases at V and 10 bases at J; junction bases unmatched: 5. The CDR3 length is 13 residues.

This chain uses TRBV24-1 with TRBJ2-3; 8 bases agree with TRBD2. V lost 5 bases to trimming and J lost 1 base; unmatched junction nucleotides: 7. Germline CDR1 and CDR2: KGHDR and SFDVKD. This CDR3 spans 16 amino acids. CDR3 in amino acids: CATSAGGVQGTDTQYF. The CDR3 nucleotides read TGTGCCACCAGTGCCGGGGGGGTACAGGGCACAGATACGCAGTATTTT.

This chain links TRBV24-1 with TRBJ2-3; 8 positions match TRBD2. Germline values: CDR1 KGHDR, CDR2 SFDVKD. The CDR3 consists of 16 residues. The trim removed 4 bases at V and 1 base at J, leaving 6 bases unmatched. The CDR3 DNA reads as TGTGCCACCAGTGACCCAGCGGGGGAAGGCACAGATACGCAGTATTTT. Translation: CATSDPAGEGTDTQYF.

The V gene is TRBV30, the J gene TRBJ1-1; D unresolved. The CDR3 loop spans 13 amino acids. The V and J ends lost 2 bases and 2 bases respectively, with 9 bases between them. Germline V gene lookup returns CDR1 GTSNPN and CDR2 SVGIG (reference sequence). This chain's CDR3 is CAWSLGLNTEAFF. DNA for the CDR3: TGTGCCTGGAGTCTGGGCCTAAACACTGAAGCTTTCTTT.

This clone was counted once. This chain links TRBV19 with TRBJ2-7, with D perhaps matching TRBD1 (6 bases). The CDR3 is made up of 16 amino acids. V lost 1 base to trimming and J lost 2 bases, with 15 bases between them. Germline lookup yields CDR1 LNHDA and CDR2 SQIVND (reference sequence). In DNA, the CDR3 is TGTGCCAGTAGTATAGCCTGGACAGAACGAACCTACGAGCAGTACTTC. Its protein product is CASSIAWTERTYEQYF.

A few counts support this clone. The V call is TRBV9, the J call TRBJ1-6; D gene ambiguous. Trimming took 3 bases from V and 0 from J, leaving 10 bases between them. This CDR3 contains 16 residues. The germline CDR1 and CDR2 sequences are SGDLS and YYNGEE. CDR3 protein: CASSDTRSSYNSPLHF. CDR3 nucleotides: TGTGCCAGCAGCGATACTAGGAGCTCCTATAATTCACCCCTCCACTTT.

A word on this clone: This sample includes further DNA sequences coding for the same CDR3. The chain links TRBV27 to TRBJ2-7, with TRBD1 matching 10 bases. Germline V lookup: CDR1 MNHEY, CDR2 SMNVEV (reference sequence). The CDR3 is made up of 14 amino acids. J gave up 7 bases and V 6 bases, and 9 bases lay outside the gene matches. CDR3 residues: CASSRQGAPWEQYF. Written as DNA, the CDR3 is TGTGCCAGCAGCAGACAGGGGGCGCCTTGGGAGCAGTACTTC.

This chain links TRBV2 with TRBJ2-7; possibly TRBD1 for D (5 bases). Looked up from germline, CDR1 is SNHLY and CDR2 is FYNNEI. CDR3 size: 13 residues. V shed 10 bases and J shed 1 base, with 14 bases lying between them. CDR3 sequence (DNA): TGTGCCACTGGGAAGGACAAGTCCTACGAGCAGTACTTC. Translation gives CATGKDKSYEQYF.

The gene calls are TRBV28 and TRBJ2-5; TRBD2 aligns across 13 bases. Germline values: CDR1 MDHEN, CDR2 SYDVKM. The CDR3 has 18 residues. After removal of 4 bases from V and 11 bases from J, the junction contained 19 bases not matched to a gene. CDR3 DNA sequence: TGTGCCAGCAGTTCCATCGGAATTCCGGGACTAGCGGGACTGGTACAGTACTTC. Translated, it gives CASSSIGIPGLAGLVQYF.

This chain joins TRBV5-1 and TRBJ2-1, with D unresolved. CDR3 length: 13 residues. V lost 0 bases, J lost 6 bases, and 7 bases lay in between. Germline V CDR1 and CDR2: SGHRS, YFSETQ. The CDR3 protein is CASSLGSGNEQFF. The DNA for the CDR3 is TGCGCCAGCAGCTTGGGATCCGGCAATGAGCAGTTCTTC.

The rearrangement joins TRBV6-8 to TRBJ2-3, with TRBD1 matching over 8 bases. The germline CDR1 and CDR2 sequences are MNHGY and SAAAGT. Germline trimming cut 6 bases from V and 6 bases from J; bases unmatched to any gene: 14. The CDR3 runs 16 residues. CDR3 in amino acids: CASSRDRDRGEDTQYF. CDR3 DNA sequence: TGTGCCAGCAGCCGCGACCGAGACAGGGGAGAGGATACGCAGTATTTT.

The rearrangement uses TRBV7-3 and TRBJ2-1; TRBD1 agrees at 10 bases. CDR1 is SGHTA and CDR2 is FQGTGA in the germline V gene. The J segment lost 12 bases and the V segment lost 5 bases, leaving 7 bases of the junction unmatched. The CDR3 length is 13 residues. CDR3 sequence reads: CASSATGGSGQFF. Here the CDR3 DNA reads TGTGCCAGCAGCGCGACAGGGGGCTCTGGGCAGTTCTTC.